The 17 T cell receptor beta chains below were found in one sample sequenced in a study of T cells in women clearing cervical HPV infection. Using immunoSEQ multiplex PCR, the repertoire was profiled, and TCRdb retains in-frame clones only, with some absent. The specimen's table records about 32,000 clones. Material for sequencing was blood buffy coat. The receptors stem from a woman aged 18 to 75 with a cervical HPV16 infection that either progressed to CIN3+ or cleared (not recorded which).

As for this clone: The CDR3 end is not reached by the read, which stops 3 residues before it; the germline J gene fills it in. This sequence joins TRBV2 and TRBJ2-2, with 9 bases identical to TRBD1. The germline V gene encodes CDR1 SNHLY and CDR2 FYNNEI. This CDR3 has 13 residues. The CDR3 sequence: CAIPGQGREKLFF. The CDR3 DNA, read in part, is TGTGCCATCCCGGGACAGGGACGCGAAAAG.

As regards this clone: The read gets to within 3 residues of the CDR3 end, and the germline J gene fills in the rest. This chain joins TRBV18 and TRBJ1-1; 11 bases are a match to TRBD1. J gave up 4 bases and V 5 bases, and 3 bases lay outside the gene matches. CDR1 KGHSH and CDR2 LQKENI come from the germline V gene. This CDR3 contains 14 residues. The sequenced CDR3 bases are TGTGCCAGCTCAGGACAGGGGGCGCCCACTGAA. Translating gives CASSGQGAPTE. The whole CDR3 sequence reads CASSGQGAPTEAFF.

Remarks on this clone: The DNA ends 3 residues before the CDR3 does, and the rest of the CDR3 is filled in from the germline J gene. This chain connects TRBV6-2 or TRBV6-3 to TRBJ1-4; D might be TRBD1 (5 bases). This CDR3 is 15 amino acids long. The V and J ends lost 4 bases and 6 bases respectively, with 15 bases between them. Germline CDR1 and CDR2: MNHEY and SVGEGT. CDR3 DNA, as far as it was read: TGTGCCAGCAGTTTACCGGGCCAGGGCTATGAAAAA. Translation gives CASSLPGQGYEK. The entire CDR3 sequence reads CASSLPGQGYEKLFF.

To note about this clone: The CDR3 goes on 3 residues after the read ends, and that part is filled in from the germline J gene. The J gene is TRBJ1-2, the V gene TRBV7-2; 7 nucleotides line up with TRBD1. The germline V gene has CDR1 SGHTA and CDR2 FQGNSA. This CDR3 spans 15 amino acids. The CDR3 bases that were read are TGTGCCAGCAGCTCCGACAGGGTTCCAGACGATGAC. Its translation: CASSSDRVPDDD. From start to end, the CDR3 is CASSSDRVPDDDYTF.

For this clone: The CDR3 end lies 3 residues beyond the end of the read and is filled in from the germline J gene. This chain links TRBV20-1 with TRBJ2-3, with TRBD1 identical over 8 bases. Germline assignment: CDR1 DFQATT and CDR2 SNEGSKA (reference sequence). The CDR3 has 17 residues. The CDR3 here is CSARSGQDSNSNQPQYF. The DNA read from the CDR3 is TGCAGTGCTAGATCGGGACAGGATTCTAATAGCAATCAGCCG.

Points on this clone: Sequence at one end of the junction differs from germline and may be a read error. Read coverage stops 3 residues before the CDR3 terminus; the germline J gene supplies the remainder. The V gene is TRBV18, the J gene TRBJ1-2; possibly TRBD1 for D (5 bases). CDR3 size: 13 residues. Germline lookup yields CDR1 KGHSH and CDR2 LQKENI. Incomplete CDR3 DNA: TGTGCCACCTCAAAGGGGATAGGAGAGGCC. Protein sequence: CATSKGIGEA. The whole CDR3 protein is CATSKGIGEAYTF.

The CDR3 loop is CASSSPRGFGEQFF. CDR3 DNA, as far as it was read: TGTGCCAGCAGCTCCCCGCGGGGTTTTGGTGAG. The chain uses TRBV11-2 and TRBJ2-1; TRBD2 is a possible D gene (6 bases). The CDR3 extends 3 residues past the end of the read, so its final part is completed from the germline J gene. The CDR3 sequence is 14 residues long. V was pared by 4 bases and J by 9 bases, with 16 bases between. Germline CDR1 is SGHAT and CDR2 is FQNNGV.

In the case of this clone: The CDR3 end falls 3 residues outside the read, so it is completed with the germline J gene. The gene calls are TRBV5-1 and TRBJ2-2, with no clear D. Trimming took off 2 bases at V and 0 bases at J, with 8 bases between the two ends. This CDR3 has 15 residues. Germline CDR1 is SGHRS and CDR2 is YFSETQ. The chain's CDR3 is CASSFGSSNTGELFF. The sequenced part of the CDR3 DNA is TGCGCCAGCAGCTTTGGCTCTTCGAACACCGGGGAG.

In the case of this clone: The read gets to within 3 residues of the CDR3 end, and the germline J gene fills in the rest. V is TRBV30 and J is TRBJ2-7; D might be TRBD1 (5 bases). The CDR3 covers 12 residues. Germline CDR1 reads GTSNPN; CDR2 reads SVGIG (reference sequence). Trimming pared 5 bases from V and 5 bases from J, leaving 13 bases between. CDR3 sequence: CAWSRVEHEQYF. Incomplete CDR3 DNA: TGTGCCTGGTCCAGGGTGGAACACGAG.

With respect to this clone: Coverage ceases 3 residues before the CDR3 finishes, and the germline J gene fills in the end. The chain links TRBV30 to TRBJ2-2; the match to TRBD1 covers 8 bases. Germline loops: CDR1 GTSNPN, CDR2 SVGIG (reference sequence). The CDR3 has 13 amino acids. The CDR3 loop is CAWRSDRDSPLFF. CDR3 DNA, as far as it was read: TGTGCCTGGAGATCGGACAGGGACTCACCG.

As for this clone: With the read ending 3 residues before the CDR3 end, the germline J gene is used to fill in that end. The chain is built from TRBV10-2 and TRBJ2-5; 13 nucleotides match TRBD2. The trim removed 3 bases at V and 6 bases at J, leaving 16 bases unmatched. CDR3 size: 19 residues. CDR1 WSHSY and CDR2 SAAADI come from the germline V gene. The CDR3 sequence is CASSDPTGGLAGVWKTQYF. The sequenced CDR3 bases are TGCGCCAGCAGTGATCCCACCGGAGGACTAGCGGGAGTATGGAAGACC.

Note on this clone: Read data end 3 residues before the CDR3 end; the end is taken from the germline J gene. This chain connects TRBV19 to TRBJ1-5; 8 bases agree with TRBD1. CDR1 is LNHDA, CDR2 SQIVND, per germline (reference sequence). V gave up 2 bases and J gave up 0 bases; unmatched junction bases: 6. The CDR3 length is 17 residues. CDR3 amino acids: CASSIRNRGDSNQPQHF. CDR3 DNA (partial): TGTGCCAGTAGTATACGGAACAGGGGGGATAGCAATCAGCCC. Full variable domain (outside the CDR3, taken from reference TRBV19 and TRBJ1-5): DGGITQSPKYLFRKEGQNVTLSCEQNLNHDAMYWYRQDPGQGLRLIYYSQIVNDFQKGDIAEGYSVSREKKESFPLTVTSAQKNPTAFYLCASSIRNRGDSNQPQHFGDGTRLSIL.

About this clone itself: The CDR3 goes on 3 residues after the read ends, and that part is filled in from the germline J gene. The chain recombines TRBV29-1 with TRBJ2-3, with 12 bases matching TRBD2. The J segment lost 3 bases and the V segment lost 4 bases, leaving 8 bases of the junction unmatched. Germline V CDR1 and CDR2: SQVTM, ANQGSEA. The CDR3 runs to 16 residues. The CDR3 spells CSVAGLAGRTTDTQYF. CDR3 DNA (partial): TGCAGCGTTGCCGGACTAGCGGGGAGGACGACAGATACG.

Notes on this clone: The sequence runs out 3 residues before the end of the CDR3; the remainder is reconstructed from the germline J gene. This chain connects TRBV12-3 or TRBV12-4 to TRBJ2-7, with 9 bases aligning to TRBD2. This CDR3 spans 16 amino acids. With V trimmed by 3 bases and J by 4 bases, 10 bases remained unmatched. This CDR3 reads CASSLGGPSGVYEQYF. CDR3 bases read: TGTGCCAGCAGTTTGGGGGGTCCTAGCGGGGTATACGAG.

A word on this clone: The read is 3 residues too short to cover the CDR3 end, so that end is filled in from the germline J gene. V gene TRBV7-2 combines with J gene TRBJ2-5; D call uncertain. The germline gives CDR1 SGHTA, CDR2 FQGNSA. V lost 3 bases to trimming and J lost 3 bases, with 8 bases between them. The CDR3 consists of 13 residues. Incomplete CDR3 DNA: TGTGCCAGCAGCTTCGGTATGGAAGAGACC. Translation: CASSFGMEET. The whole CDR3 reads CASSFGMEETQYF.

On this clone itself: The DNA ends 3 residues before the CDR3 does, and the rest of the CDR3 is filled in from the germline J gene. The rearrangement joins TRBV5-1 to TRBJ2-1, with 13 nucleotides matching TRBD2. Germline loops: CDR1 SGHRS, CDR2 YFSETQ. There are 15 residues in the CDR3. V shed 3 bases, J shed 8 bases, and the junction held 5 bases outside the gene matches. The covered CDR3 bases are TGCGCCAGCAGCTCAGGACTAGCGGGAGCGGATGAG. Protein: CASSSGLAGADE. The full CDR3 protein is CASSSGLAGADEQFF.

In regard to this clone: From the germline J gene comes the end of the CDR3, since the read stops 3 residues before it. The rearrangement joins TRBV5-1 to TRBJ2-3; D perhaps matches TRBD2 (7 bases). V lost 3 bases and J 1 base, leaving 12 bases between the germline ends. Germline CDR1 is SGHRS and CDR2 is YFSETQ. The CDR3 has 15 residues. The CDR3 reads CASSYTGGRTDTQYF. The CDR3 DNA, read in part, is TGCGCCAGCAGCTATACGGGGGGCCGCACAGATACG.